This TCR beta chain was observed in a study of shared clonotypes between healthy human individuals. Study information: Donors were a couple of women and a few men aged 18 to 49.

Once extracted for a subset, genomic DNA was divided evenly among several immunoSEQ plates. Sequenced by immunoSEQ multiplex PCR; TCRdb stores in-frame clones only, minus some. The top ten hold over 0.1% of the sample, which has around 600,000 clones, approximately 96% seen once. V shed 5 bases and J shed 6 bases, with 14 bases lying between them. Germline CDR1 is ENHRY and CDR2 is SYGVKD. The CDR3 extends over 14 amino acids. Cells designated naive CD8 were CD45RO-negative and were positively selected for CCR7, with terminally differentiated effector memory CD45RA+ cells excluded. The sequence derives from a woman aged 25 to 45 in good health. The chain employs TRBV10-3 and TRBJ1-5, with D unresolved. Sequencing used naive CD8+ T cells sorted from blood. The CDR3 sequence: CAISSYLKGQPQHF. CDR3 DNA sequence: TGTGCCATCAGTAGCTACCTGAAGGGTCAGCCCCAGCATTTT.